The 14 T cell receptor beta chains presented below share a single source sample, sequenced in a study of T-cell memory formation after mild COVID-19. One entry per CDR3 protein, called by TCRdb with MiXCR from the 5' RACE reads. Among around 450,000 distinct CDR3 sequences, 20% to 30% were seen once, and the ten largest hold around 8.1%. The sequencing sample was made of PBMCs or a T cell subset sorted from them (not recorded which). The receptors shown here come from an adult woman who had mild COVID-19 (a few samples of this study predate the infection). Cell type and time point are not known.

There are a few counts of this clonotype. The CDR3 region is CASSPLGTNTEAFF. The CDR3 DNA reads TGTGCCAGCAGCCCACTTGGAACTAACACTGAAGCTTTCTTT. This chain connects TRBV7-9 to TRBJ1-1; D unclear. The CDR3 spans 14 residues. CDR1 is SEHNR and CDR2 is FQNEAQ in the germline V gene (reference sequence). The V end was cut by 5 bases, the J end by 2 bases, with 12 bases between.

V is TRBV7-8 and J is TRBJ2-1, with TRBD2 matching over 8 bases. Losses at the gene ends were 1 base for V and 5 bases for J; bases not matched to a gene: 4. This CDR3 is 15 amino acids long. CDR1 is SGHVS and CDR2 is FQNEAQ in the germline V gene. In DNA, the CDR3 is TGTGCCAGCAGCTTAGAGCGGGGGAGACACAATGAGCAGTTCTTC. It is translated as CASSLERGRHNEQFF.

This clonotype has more than one count but fewer than ten. CDR3 in amino acids: CSADHGGTEAFF. In DNA form, the CDR3 reads TGCAGTGCTGACCACGGGGGGACTGAAGCTTTCTTT. This chain uses TRBV20-1 with TRBJ1-1, with D tentatively TRBD1 (5 bases). CDR1 is DFQATT and CDR2 is SNEGSKA in the germline V gene (reference sequence). The CDR3 is made up of 12 amino acids. Trimming took 5 bases from V and 5 from J, leaving 12 bases between them.

There are many counts of this clonotype. The rearrangement joins TRBV12-3 or TRBV12-4 to TRBJ1-5; no definite D call. The V end lost 2 bases, the J end lost 5 bases, and 10 bases lay between the germline ends. The CDR3 length is 14 residues. Here the CDR3 DNA reads TGTGCCAGCAGTTTATCAAGGGCTGATCAGCCCCAGCATTTT. Translating it yields CASSLSRADQPQHF.

The chain employs TRBV5-4 and TRBJ2-3; TRBD2 agrees at 11 bases. Losses at the gene ends were 4 bases for V and 4 bases for J; bases not matched to a gene: 14. Looked up from germline, CDR1 is SGHNT and CDR2 is YYREEE (reference sequence). This CDR3 is 18 amino acids long. CDR3 amino acids: CASSPEPLAGGGSDTQYF. The CDR3 DNA reads TGTGCCAGCAGCCCCGAGCCCTTAGCGGGGGGGGGTTCAGATACGCAGTATTTT.

This clonotype was counted only a few times. V is TRBV27 and J is TRBJ1-1; D is ambiguous. The CDR3 has 15 amino acids. CDR1 and CDR2 from the germline V gene are MNHEY and SMNVEV (reference sequence). Trimming took off 6 bases at V and 3 bases at J, with 17 bases between the two ends. Written as DNA, the CDR3 is TGTGCCAGCAGCGTAACAGAGCTCCCTTACACTGAAGCTTTCTTT. Translating gives CASSVTELPYTEAFF.

The rearrangement joins TRBV7-8 to TRBJ2-1; a weak D match, TRBD1 (5 bases). Trimming removed 6 bases at V and 0 bases at J, with 12 bases between. CDR3 size: 15 residues. In germline, CDR1 is SGHVS, CDR2 FQNEAQ. CDR3 nucleotide sequence: TGTGCCAGCAGGCGACAGTGGAGCTCCTACAATGAGCAGTTCTTC. It encodes CASRRQWSSYNEQFF.

In its sample, this clonotype was seen a few times. V and J are TRBV7-3 and TRBJ2-3, with D possibly called TRBD1 or TRBD2 (5 bases each). Germline V gene lookup returns CDR1 SGHTA and CDR2 FQGTGA. Trimming removed 2 bases from V and 2 bases from J, with 11 bases in between. The CDR3 runs to 15 residues. CDR3: CASSLLGRSTDTQYF. Written as DNA, the CDR3 is TGTGCCAGCAGCTTATTGGGACGGTCCACAGATACGCAGTATTTT.

The chain is built from TRBV5-1 and TRBJ2-1, with 7 bases lining up with TRBD1. Germline assignment: CDR1 SGHRS and CDR2 YFSETQ. The length of the CDR3 is 14 residues. After removal of 4 bases from V and 6 bases from J, the junction contained 7 bases not matched to a gene. CDR3 region: CASSATGQVNEQFF. CDR3 nucleotide sequence: TGCGCCAGCAGCGCGACAGGGCAGGTCAATGAGCAGTTCTTC.

This clonotype was counted a few times. The chain recombines TRBV2 with TRBJ2-1; 7 bases line up with TRBD2. This CDR3 comprises 17 residues. From germline, CDR1 is SNHLY and CDR2 FYNNEI. V shed 3 bases and J 1 base; nucleotides not matched to a gene: 9. CDR3 DNA sequence: TGTGCCAGCAGTGAGGGGGGGAAGGGGATTTCCTACAATGAGCAGTTCTTC. Translated: CASSEGGKGISYNEQFF.

The chain couples TRBV12-3 or TRBV12-4 to TRBJ1-1; 8 bases are a match to TRBD1. CDR3 length equals 14 residues. The V and J ends lost 7 bases and 4 bases, in that order; junction bases with no gene match: 8. The CDR3 region is CASTLSRGLTEAFF. The CDR3 nucleotides read TGTGCCAGCACCCTCTCCAGGGGGCTCACTGAAGCTTTCTTT.

V usage is TRBV12-3 or TRBV12-4 and J usage is TRBJ1-2; tentative D call: TRBD1 (5 bases). The CDR3 contains 14 residues. The V end was cut by 10 bases, the J end by 4 bases, with 19 bases between. The CDR3 loop is CATKNRGDPYGYTF. DNA for the CDR3: TGTGCCACCAAAAATCGAGGGGACCCCTATGGCTACACCTTC.

This clonotype has a single count. V and J are TRBV24-1 and TRBJ1-2; tentatively, D is TRBD1 (5 bases). V was shortened by 0 bases and J by 2 bases, with 9 bases between the two germline ends. Germline-derived CDR1 and CDR2 are KGHDR and SFDVKD. This CDR3 is 15 amino acids long. The CDR3 loop reads CATSDLRSGNYGYTF. CDR3 in DNA: TGTGCCACCAGTGATTTGAGATCAGGGAACTATGGCTACACCTTC.

This clonotype showed up just a few times. The chain uses TRBV9 and TRBJ2-7, with unresolved D. Trimming cost V 0 bases and J 6 bases, with 16 bases left between them. The length of the CDR3 is 15 residues. Germline V lookup: CDR1 SGDLS, CDR2 YYNGEE. The CDR3 region has the DNA TGTGCCAGCAGCGTAGAACCCGATCCTTGGGGCGAGCAGTACTTC. Translation gives CASSVEPDPWGEQYF. Variable domain in full (rest from reference TRBV9 and TRBJ2-7): DSGVTQTPKHLITATGQRVTLRCSPRSGDLSVYWYQQSLDQGLQFLIQYYNGEERAKGNILERFSAQQFPDLHSELNLSSLELGDSALYFCASSVEPDPWGEQYFGPGTRLTVT.